This T cell receptor beta chain was retrieved from a study of radiation and T cells in renal cell carcinoma. Overall study results and limits: No pretreatment tumor biopsies were available for baseline clonotypes.

Notes on this clone: The antigen remains undetermined.

The V end was cut by 1 base, the J end by 3 bases, with 34 bases between. Germline loops: CDR1 MGHRA, CDR2 YSYEKL. The CDR3 is 22 amino acids. Regarding time point: blood 4 weeks post-SBRT, at nephrectomy. As for treatment: 15 Gy SBRT to primary tumor, nephrectomy 4 weeks later. The tumor was a clear cell renal cell carcinoma. The protocol was immunoSEQ multiplex PCR, while the TCRdb copy is restricted to in-frame clones and leaves out a portion. Here the sample spans about 140,000 clones, around nine tenths being singletons. This TCR was sampled from a woman in her fifties or sixties with renal cell carcinoma. The J gene is TRBJ2-7, the V gene TRBV4-1; possible D gene TRBD2, 6 bases. The sequenced sample was blood, obtained from a patient whose treatment included radiotherapy and nephrectomy. DNA for the CDR3: TGCGCCAGCAGCCAAGCGGAGGCGGGACCCGGGGAACCCTTCCACTCTATCTACGAGCAGTACTTC. Amino acids: CASSQAEAGPGEPFHSIYEQYF.